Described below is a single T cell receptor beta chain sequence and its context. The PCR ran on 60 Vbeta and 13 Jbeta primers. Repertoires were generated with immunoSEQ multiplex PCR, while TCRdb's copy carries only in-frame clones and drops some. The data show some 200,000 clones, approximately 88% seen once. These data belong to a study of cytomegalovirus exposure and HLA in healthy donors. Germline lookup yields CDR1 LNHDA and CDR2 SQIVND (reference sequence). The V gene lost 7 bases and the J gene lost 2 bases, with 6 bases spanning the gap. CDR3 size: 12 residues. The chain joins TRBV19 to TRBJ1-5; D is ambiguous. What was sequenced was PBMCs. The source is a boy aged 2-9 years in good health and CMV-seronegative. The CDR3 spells CASMIGNQPQHF. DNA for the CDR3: TGTGCCAGTATGATAGGCAATCAGCCCCAGCATTTT.